The present TCR beta chain was sequenced within a study of response to subunit inactivated influenza vaccine (dated by TCRdb to 2017 to 2018). As for the study more broadly: Deep quantitative profiling of the T cell receptor repertoire was used in the study to follow responses to a trivalent subunit inactivated influenza vaccine.

The time point label on this specimen signifies: around 42 days after influenza vaccine administration. V is pruned by 0 bases and J by 0 bases, leaving 8 bases of the junction without a gene match. Sequences DFQATT (CDR1) and SNEGSKA (CDR2) are obtained from the germline V gene (reference sequence). CDR3 length: 17 amino acids, cysteine to phenylalanine. The entry retains the CDR3 DNA only, 51 bases that are in frame from base 1. General conclusions and limits of the study: According to the authors, only a limited number of new T cells may be recruited by each seasonal influenza vaccination.

Turning to this clonotype: Its cognate antigen has yet to be identified. Base qualities are not at hand, and no much larger clone is one base apart.

Receptor libraries were prepared by RT-PCR. Sequencing was carried out with an Illumina HiSeq 2500. TCRdb cleaned the public reads at Q25 with fastp, built clones with MiXCR and kept in-frame beta chains. Each CDR3 protein appears once, grouped with its most common genes and DNA. For this sample the table gives over 400,000 distinct CDR3 sequences, of which around 9.9% were detected only once. The top ten constitute roughly 12% of the sample. Rearrangement joined TRBV20-1 to TRBJ1-5; 7 bases in the middle match TRBD1. The clonotype originates from a man aged 50 to 59 who received an inactivated influenza vaccine. Donor details come from another sample of the same person, matched by shared clones. Specimen: PBMCs from blood, collected more than 35 days after vaccination. The nucleotide sequence reads TGCAGTGCTAGAGAACAGGGGCGAACCCGTAGCAATCAGCCCCAGCATTTT. Its protein product is CSAREQGRTRSNQPQHF.